This T cell receptor (beta chain) was sequenced for a study of blood T cells in healthy people across ages (dated by TCRdb to the mid-2010s). The study in broad terms: In model experiments, template switching captured about one uniquely barcoded TCR beta cDNA molecule for every two T cells. Two additional independent replicas of 1 million unique cDNA reads from the same blood draw were analyzed for two donors (one aged 18 to 30 and one aged 80 or older). The donors were split into four age groups: young (average 16 years), middle-aged (roughly 39), aged (62) and long-lived (roughly 80). Donors of different ages were randomly distributed across sequencing lanes to avoid experimental bias. The study measured age-related changes in TCR beta repertoire diversity using deep sequencing normalized with unique cDNA molecular identifiers. Overall study outcomes, separate from this receptor: Because donor CMV infection status was unknown, age-related changes in expanded clonotypes were potentially confounded. Total diversity estimates from one million sequenced T cells were considered lower bounds and underestimates. The long-lived group showed more naive CD4+ T cells, fewer expanded clones and increased TCR diversity than the aged group, suggesting age selection. Since profiling was done on bulk unsorted PBMCs, naive and antigen-experienced compartments could not be conclusively compared. As age increased, observed TCR beta diversity per million T cells dropped in a roughly linear way, and a significant reduction was already evident by age 40. A strong correlation was found between observed TCR beta diversity and the percentage of naive T cells measured by flow cytometry.

The 39 donors, aged roughly 6 to 90 years, were systemically healthy Caucasian individuals from Russia. Around 10 milliliters of peripheral blood were collected from each donor into EDTA-treated Vacutainer tubes. Ficoll-Paque density-gradient centrifugation was used to isolate PBMCs, with at least 7 million obtained per sample. Total RNA was extracted from PBMCs with Trizol reagent, with at least 5.5 micrograms obtained per sample. Naive CD45RAhigh/CD27high T cell percentages were measured by flow cytometry on a PBMC aliquot from every donor. Notes on this clonotype: The clone's antigen remains unknown. The junction departs from the called germline gene at one end, perhaps through a read error.

Looking up the germline V gene yields CDR1 SNHLY and CDR2 FYNNEI. From cysteine to phenylalanine, the CDR3 is 15 amino acids long. The read is trimmed to its CDR3 DNA, 45 bases read in frame from base 1. Libraries came from 5' RACE. The sequencer was an Illumina HiSeq 2500. A second PCR of roughly 7 to 11 cycles was run with a J-beta primer mix and a sample-barcoded 5' primer. Each TCR beta cDNA molecule received a unique molecular identifier from a template-switch 5' adaptor carrying 12 random nucleotides. Each sample yielded at least 2.5 million CDR3-containing paired-end reads. All of the RNA was converted into first-strand cDNA using the Mint cDNA synthesis kit, with a TRBC-specific oligonucleotide serving as the primer. Following uracil-DNA glycosylase treatment, all cDNA underwent a first 18-cycle PCR with the universal primers M1SS and BC2_uni_R. Under the source paper's analysis protocol: Normalization of each sample was performed by random selection of 1 million high-quality reads, each carrying a distinct molecular identifier. Instead of being binned into consensus sequences, reads with shared molecular identifiers were discarded. MiTCR, with a Q25 quality threshold and the strictest error-elimination algorithm, was used for CDR3 identification, clonotype clustering and error correction. A nonparametric unseen species model using Euler transformation provided a lower-bound estimate of total TCR beta diversity. TCRdb redid the processing of the public reads, applying fastp at Q25 and MiXCR, and retained in-frame beta chains. For every CDR3 protein sequence, its rows merge into one entry that carries the most common genes and DNA. The V and J calls were determined by TCRdb, not by the authors. The sample table contains 600,000 or so distinct CDR3 sequences; only one count was recorded for roughly 30% of them. The ten largest account for 15% to 18% of the sample.

The V and J genes are TRBV2 and TRBJ1-2; the D gene identity is not certain. This TCR derives from a woman of 80 years or more in good health. The material sequenced was blood. The DNA reads TGTGCCGGCAGTGAAGGGTGGGCAGCTAACTATGGCTACACCTTC. It translates as CAGSEGWAANYGYTF.